This TCR beta chain was profiled in a study of T cells in Graves' hyperthyroidism and ophthalmopathy. What was amplified from RNA transcripts were TCR beta CDR3 regions. The HTBI primer set was used in a first-round RT-PCR of the TCR CDR3. TCRdb reanalysed the multiplex PCR reads using MiXCR and keeps one entry per CDR3 protein. The top ten clones hold roughly 30% of a sample with just under 750,000 distinct CDR3 sequences, over 35% of them seen once. Findings and caveats of the study: Most thyroid clonotypes expanded above 0.001 appeared in blood too.

The CDR3 runs to 14 residues. CDR1 and CDR2 (germline): SGHTA, FQGTGA. Disease duration under 2 months; hyperthyroidism patients were aged 18 to 65. About 10 ml fresh peripheral blood yielded the PBMCs. With regard to this clonotype: The target antigen is unknown. At one of its ends the junction is not consistent with the germline gene, which may arise from a read error.

The chain carries TRBV7-3 and TRBJ1-2, with D possibly matching TRBD1 (6 bases). The sample comprised blood. This sequence was found in a woman aged 40 to 50 with Graves' hyperthyroidism. The CDR3 sequence: CASSLGGKNHGYTF. In DNA, the CDR3 is TGCGCCAGCAGCTTGGGGGGCAAGAACCATGGCTACACCTTC. The whole variable domain, remainder taken from reference TRBV7-3 and TRBJ1-2, is GAGVSQTPSNKVTEKGKYVELRCDPISGHTALYWYRQSLGQGPEFLIYFQGTGAADDSGLPNDRFFAVRPEGSVSTLKIQRTERGDSAVYLCASSLGGKNHGYTFGSGTRLTVV.